This T cell receptor beta chain was recovered during a study of Graves' ophthalmopathy and Graves' hyperthyroidism listed by TCRdb under 2018. Study-wide context: Peripheral blood was collected at initial diagnosis, before any treatment. TCR beta repertoire signatures were used to distinguish Graves' ophthalmopathy from Graves' hyperthyroidism and to predict progression to ophthalmopathy. In total, some 130 blood samples were TCR-sequenced: under 45 ophthalmopathy, roughly 77 hyperthyroidism and approximately 17 hyperthyroidism-to-ophthalmopathy patients. To explore V-J signatures distinguishing ophthalmopathy from hyperthyroidism, a discovery set of more than 95 patients (roughly 44 ophthalmopathy, roughly 60 stable hyperthyroidism) was enrolled. An independent validation cohort was composed of roughly 19 hyperthyroidism patients and around 16 patients who later progressed from hyperthyroidism to ophthalmopathy. T-cell repertoires of thyroid tissue and blood were compared in about 6 hyperthyroidism patients. Following sampling, methimazole starting at 30 mg daily was administered to hyperthyroidism patients, and high-dose intravenous methylprednisolone was administered to ophthalmopathy patients. Points the paper makes about the study in general: Among expanded thyroid clonotypes with frequency above 0.001, most also showed up in blood, which suggests that blood repertoires may reflect the thyroid immune response. Ophthalmopathy was separated from stable hyperthyroidism by the 13-signature model with about 90% sensitivity and roughly 83% specificity in cross-validation and with 80%/75% in the test set. In validation, the model predicted ophthalmopathy progression with more than 70% sensitivity and around 72% specificity; roughly 11 predicted patients were CT-confirmed with GO in a median of about 6.2 months. Sample size was not predetermined statistically, and investigators were not blinded to group allocation.

TCR beta CDR3 regions were amplified from RNA transcripts for repertoire sequencing. HTBI primers and the Qiagen OneStep RT-PCR kit were used in a first-round RT-PCR, which was followed by a second-round multiplex PCR, size selection and purification. Libraries were sequenced paired-end with 100 bp reads on an Illumina HiSeq2000. For the original study's pipeline: Reads were processed with SOAPnuke, discarding reads with adapters, uncalled bases, mean Phred below 15, or no exact constant-primer or identifier match. High-quality paired reads were merged with COPE v1.2.5. Each unique nucleotide sequence was treated as a clonotype, and MiTCR v1.1 was used to align the clonotypes to the IMGT TRB V, D and J references. Analysis was restricted to V-J combinations with a frequency above 0.0001, which covered 99% to 99.2% of repertoires. For each V-J combination, a TCR clonal expansion and chaos score was defined as F50 clonal expansion divided by the chaos observed in the TCRdist matrix. Welch's t-statistics and random forest were used to reduce features to about a dozen V-J combinations, which were fed into a naive Bayes classifier. The similarity between thyroid and blood repertoires was quantified using the Morisita-Horn index. In-frame beta chains were kept once TCRdb had trimmed the public reads at Q25 with fastp and called clones with MiXCR. Duplicate CDR3 protein sequences are folded into a single record with the most common DNA and genes. It is TCRdb's table, rather than the study itself, that gives the V and J calls and clone size. Counted in this sample were approximately 700,000 distinct CDR3 sequences; approximately 40% of them appeared once. The ten largest clonotypes hold about 40% of the sample.

The ophthalmopathy patients had moderately to severely active disease, with a Clinical Activity Score of 3 or higher, a NOSPECS grade of 4 or higher, and a disease duration of less than 3 months. Anyone with other autoimmune diseases, uncontrolled infections, pregnancy or lactation was excluded from the study. Clinical symptoms, serum thyroxine, TRAb, thyroid ultrasound and orbital computed tomography were used for diagnosis. Ficoll-Paque density gradient centrifugation was used to isolate PBMCs from about 10 ml of fresh peripheral blood. Total RNA was extracted using Trizol reagent, and RNA quality was checked on an Agilent 2100 Bioanalyzer. In this sample, this clonotype turned up many times. Its antigen is still unknown. The input lacks base qualities; no much larger clone sits a single base away. Cut back by 6 bases and 0 bases, the V and J ends lie 9 bases apart. CDR3 length: 15 amino acids, cysteine to phenylalanine. The entry retains the CDR3 DNA only, 45 bases that are in frame from base 1.

This sequence was found in an adult man with Graves' ophthalmopathy. Material: peripheral blood. Rearrangement joined TRBV12-3 or TRBV12-4 to TRBJ2-6, with a weak D call of TRBD1 (5 bases match). CDR3 sequence: CASSRQYSGANVLTF. The nucleotide sequence is given as TGTGCCAGCAGCAGACAGTACTCTGGGGCCAACGTCCTGACTTTC.